The 10 T cell receptor beta chains below were found in one sample sequenced in a study of CD8 T cells in Susac syndrome. Random hexamers were used to reverse transcribe an amount of about 0.45 to 1 ug RNA. In TCRdb, the immunoSEQ multiplex PCR reads were re-called with MiXCR into one record per CDR3 protein. There are some 100,000 distinct CDR3 sequences in the sample; 95% occur only once, and 0.3% lies in the top ten. Material for sequencing was CD8+ T cells from PBMCs. The receptors here all came from a human donor with Susac syndrome.

This clonotype came up a few times. The chain employs TRBV14 and TRBJ2-1; either TRBD1 or TRBD2 may fit D (5 bases each). The CDR3 has 13 amino acids. V was trimmed by 0 bases and J by 9 bases, leaving 9 bases between them. CDR1 is SGHDN and CDR2 is FVKESK in the germline V gene. The CDR3 sequence: CASSQDWGTEQFF. For the CDR3, the DNA is TGTGCCAGCAGCCAAGATTGGGGGACTGAGCAGTTCTTC.

J is TRBJ2-7 and V is TRBV13; possible D gene TRBD2, 5 bases. The V gene lost 2 bases and the J gene lost 5 bases, with 7 bases spanning the gap. Per germline, CDR1 PRHDT and CDR2 FYEKMQ (reference sequence). CDR3 size: 12 residues. The DNA for the CDR3 is TGTGCCAGCAGCTTATACGGGGACGAGCAGTACTTC. Amino acid sequence: CASSLYGDEQYF.

The genes are TRBV25-1 and TRBJ1-2, with D possibly TRBD1 on 5 matching bases. The CDR3 is 13 residues long. Germline CDR1 and CDR2: MGHDK and SYGVNS. Trimming took 5 bases from V and 4 from J, leaving 11 bases between them. The CDR3 region has the DNA TGTGCCAGCAGTCCCCCAGGGATCTATGGCTACACCTTC. It yields the protein CASSPPGIYGYTF.

As regards this clonotype: One junction end disagrees with the germline gene, perhaps due to a read error. The chain couples TRBV3-1 to TRBJ1-1; D gene uncertain. The CDR3 length is 14 residues. CDR1 and CDR2 from the germline V gene are LGHDT and YNNKEL (reference sequence). CDR3 in DNA: TGTGCCAGCAGCCAAGGTGGATCGGAGCTATATGGGAAGTTT. This gives the protein CASSQGGSELYGKF.

The chain carries TRBV20-1 and TRBJ1-1; D not certain. CDR3 length equals 14 residues. The ends were cut back, 6 bases at V and 4 bases at J, with 18 bases in the middle. From germline, CDR1 is DFQATT and CDR2 SNEGSKA (reference sequence). The CDR3 spells CSATPPGASTEAFF. The CDR3 DNA is TGCAGTGCAACACCGCCCGGAGCGAGCACTGAAGCTTTCTTT.

CDR3 sequence: CASSLGGGPADTQYF. The CDR3 region has the DNA TGTGCCAGCAGCCTTGGGGGGGGCCCGGCAGATACGCAGTATTTT. The rearrangement uses TRBV3-1 and TRBJ2-3, with a weak D call TRBD2 (7 bases). Germline CDR1 is LGHDT and CDR2 is YNNKEL (reference sequence). This CDR3 has 15 amino acids. The V and J ends lost 4 bases and 4 bases respectively, with 15 bases between them.

V and J are TRBV29-1 and TRBJ1-2; D gene unclear. V was shortened by 0 bases and J by 4 bases, with 12 bases between the two germline ends. This CDR3 is built from 14 residues. Germline V gene sequence: CDR1 SQVTM, CDR2 ANQGSEA. This CDR3 reads CSVEDPVSFYGYTF. In DNA, the CDR3 is TGCAGCGTTGAAGATCCCGTCAGCTTCTATGGCTACACCTTC.

The chain joins TRBV12-3 or TRBV12-4 to TRBJ2-3, with 7 bases that match TRBD2. The trim removed 5 bases at V and 2 bases at J, leaving 4 bases unmatched. This CDR3 region has 14 residues. CDR3 sequence: CASSPSGTTDTQYF. In nucleotides, the CDR3 is TGTGCCAGCAGTCCTAGCGGAACCACAGATACGCAGTATTTT.

V usage is TRBV4-1 and J usage is TRBJ2-7; weak D call: TRBD2 (7 bases). Germline V gene data show CDR1 as MGHRA and CDR2 as YSYEKL. Trimming took off 1 base at V and 4 bases at J, with 14 bases between the two ends. This CDR3 region has 15 residues. CDR3 coding DNA: TGCGCCAGCAGCCAAGCAAGGGGGGGTATGTACGAGCAGTACTTC. Translating it yields CASSQARGGMYEQYF.

The chain combines TRBV29-1 with TRBJ1-1; D unclear. V lost 4 bases, J lost 0 bases, and 12 bases lay in between. The V gene's germline CDR1 is SQVTM and CDR2 ANQGSEA. The CDR3 length is 14 residues. The CDR3 region has the DNA TGCAGCGTTGCTCCCCGATTAATGAACACTGAAGCTTTCTTT. Amino acid sequence: CSVAPRLMNTEAFF.